The 13 T cell receptor beta chains reported below all come from one sample, sequenced in a study of blood T cell repertoires in COVID-19. The method was immunoSEQ multiplex PCR; TCRdb's version includes in-frame clones alone and lacks a portion of them. The sample has about 400,000 clones; around 89% are singletons. Sequenced sample: peripheral blood. Receptors originate from a man between 35 and 55 years old with acute or convalescent COVID-19.

The gene calls are TRBV25-1 and TRBJ1-2; TRBD1 might be the D (5 bases). Germline V gene data show CDR1 as MGHDK and CDR2 as SYGVNS. CDR3 size: 16 residues. V gave up 0 bases and J gave up 5 bases, with 16 bases separating them. In nucleotides, the CDR3 is TGTGCCAGCAGTGAATATGGGGCAGGTGATTCTTATGGCTACACCTTC. Protein sequence: CASSEYGAGDSYGYTF.

The chain carries TRBV5-1 and TRBJ1-2, with D maybe TRBD1 (6 bases). Germline CDR1 reads SGHRS; CDR2 reads YFSETQ. This CDR3 is built from 14 residues. V was shortened by 5 bases and J by 2 bases, with 13 bases between the two germline ends. The CDR3 nucleotides are TGCGCCAGCAGTCTGACAGGTGACAACTATGGCTACACCTTC. This gives the protein CASSLTGDNYGYTF.

The chain recombines TRBV28 with TRBJ2-1; 13 bases are shared with TRBD2. Germline V gene sequence: CDR1 MDHEN, CDR2 SYDVKM. This CDR3 is built from 19 residues. V was pared by 5 bases and J by 2 bases, with 12 bases of the junction left unmatched. This chain's CDR3 is CASSKAGTSGKSPYNEQFF. The CDR3 nucleotides read TGTGCCAGCAGTAAAGCCGGGACTAGCGGGAAGTCCCCCTACAATGAGCAGTTCTTC.

V gene TRBV2 combines with J gene TRBJ2-1, with 10 positions matching TRBD1. Germline assignment: CDR1 SNHLY and CDR2 FYNNEI. There are 16 residues in the CDR3. Unmatched junction bases numbered 10, after V lost 7 bases and J lost 4 bases. The CDR3 spells CASITGTGARYNEQFF. In nucleotides, the CDR3 is TGTGCCAGCATCACCGGGACAGGGGCGAGGTACAATGAGCAGTTCTTC.

The V and J genes are TRBV7-3 and TRBJ2-2, with 9 nucleotides matching TRBD1. Germline V CDR1 and CDR2: SGHTA, FQGTGA. This CDR3 is built from 16 residues. Trimming at V came to 1 base and at J to 7 bases, leaving 7 bases not matched to a gene. In DNA, the CDR3 is TGTGCCAGCAGCTTAAACCCTCCGGACAGGGGCGGGGAGCTGTTTTTT. Its translation: CASSLNPPDRGGELFF.

The J gene is TRBJ1-2, the V gene TRBV15; 7 bases agree with TRBD1. V was pared by 6 bases and J by 3 bases, with 16 bases of the junction left unmatched. CDR1 is LNHNV and CDR2 is YYDKDF in the germline V gene (reference sequence). The CDR3 spans 17 residues. The CDR3 loop reads CATRPRGAGWIDYGYTF. In nucleotides, the CDR3 is TGTGCCACCAGACCCAGGGGGGCAGGATGGATCGACTATGGCTACACCTTC.

This chain links TRBV19 with TRBJ1-4, with unresolved D. Germline CDR1 and CDR2: LNHDA and SQIVND (reference sequence). CDR3 length equals 15 residues. V was cut by 9 bases and J by 7 bases, with 21 bases left in between. The CDR3 nucleotides read TGTGCCAGCTCGACATCGGGAGGGAGGAGTGAAAAACTGTTTTTT. This sequence encodes CASSTSGGRSEKLFF.

V and J are TRBV18 and TRBJ1-5, with a weak D call TRBD1 (5 bases). CDR1 KGHSH and CDR2 LQKENI come from the germline V gene. This CDR3 spans 14 amino acids. V lost 2 bases and J 5 bases, leaving 10 bases between the germline ends. The CDR3 DNA sequence: TGTGCCAGCTCACCAGGACAATTTGATCAGCCCCAGCATTTT. Translating gives CASSPGQFDQPQHF.

The J gene is TRBJ2-7, the V gene TRBV13; 11 bases map to TRBD2. Germline CDR1 and CDR2: PRHDT and FYEKMQ (reference sequence). This CDR3 contains 13 residues. Trimming at V came to 6 bases and at J to 6 bases, leaving 4 bases not matched to a gene. In DNA form, the CDR3 reads TGTGCCAGCAGACTAGCGGGAGTTGCCGAGCAGTACTTC. It codes for CASRLAGVAEQYF.

In regard to this clone: Germline and junction disagree at one end, which may indicate a read error. The chain uses TRBV10-3 and TRBJ1-1; 8 positions match TRBD1. The germline V gene encodes CDR1 ENHRY and CDR2 SYGVKD. CDR3 length equals 14 residues. CDR3: CAIRDRAVNSEAFF. As DNA, the CDR3 is TGTGCCATCAGGGACAGGGCGGTAAACAGTGAAGCTTTCTTT.

This clone showed up just once. J is TRBJ2-7 and V is TRBV27; 7 positions match TRBD1. CDR3 length: 16 residues. V trimming: 0 bases; J trimming: 2 bases; junction bases outside the gene matches: 7. The germline V gene encodes CDR1 MNHEY and CDR2 SMNVEV (reference sequence). CDR3 amino acids: CASSLSPTGNPYEQYF. CDR3 in DNA: TGTGCCAGCAGTTTATCTCCGACAGGGAACCCCTACGAGCAGTACTTC.

Regarding this clone: The same CDR3 also results from other DNA sequences found in this sample. The CDR3 region is CRGGRGEVSPLHF. The CDR3 DNA sequence: TGCAGGGGGGGACGTGGGGAGGTTTCACCCCTCCACTTT. V usage is TRBV29-1 and J usage is TRBJ1-6, with a weak D call TRBD1 (5 bases). CDR1 is SQVTM and CDR2 is ANQGSEA in the germline V gene. The CDR3 has 13 residues.

The rearrangement joins TRBV3-1 (or the pseudogene TRBV3-2) to TRBJ1-2, with D possibly TRBD1 on 6 matching bases. CDR1 LGHDT and CDR2 YNNKEL come from the germline V gene (reference sequence). The CDR3 has 15 amino acids. Between the trimmed V and J ends, which lost 0 bases and 7 bases, there was a span of 15 bases. The CDR3 nucleotides read TGTGCCAGCAGCCAAGAAGGCAGGGGCGATGGTGGCTACACCTTC. It yields the protein CASSQEGRGDGGYTF.